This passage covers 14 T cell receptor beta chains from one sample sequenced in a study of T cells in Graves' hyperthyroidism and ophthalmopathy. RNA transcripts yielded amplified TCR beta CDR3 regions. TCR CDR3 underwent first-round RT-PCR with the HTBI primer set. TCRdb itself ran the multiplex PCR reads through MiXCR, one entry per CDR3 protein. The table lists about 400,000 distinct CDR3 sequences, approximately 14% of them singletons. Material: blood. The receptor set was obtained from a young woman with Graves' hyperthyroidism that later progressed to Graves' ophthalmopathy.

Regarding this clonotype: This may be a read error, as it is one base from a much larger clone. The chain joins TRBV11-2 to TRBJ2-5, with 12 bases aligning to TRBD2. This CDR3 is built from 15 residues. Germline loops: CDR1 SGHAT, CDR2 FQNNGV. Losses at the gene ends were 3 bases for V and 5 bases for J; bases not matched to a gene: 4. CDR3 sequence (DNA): TGTGCCAGCAGCTTTACTAGCGGGAGGACTGAGACCCAGTACTTC. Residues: CASSFTSGRTETQYF.

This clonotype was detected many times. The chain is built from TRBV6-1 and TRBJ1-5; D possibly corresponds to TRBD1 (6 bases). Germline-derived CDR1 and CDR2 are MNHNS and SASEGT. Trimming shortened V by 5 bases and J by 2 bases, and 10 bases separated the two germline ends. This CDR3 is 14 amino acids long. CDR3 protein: CASSTQGGNQPQHF. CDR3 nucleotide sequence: TGTGCCAGCAGTACACAGGGTGGCAATCAGCCCCAGCATTTT.

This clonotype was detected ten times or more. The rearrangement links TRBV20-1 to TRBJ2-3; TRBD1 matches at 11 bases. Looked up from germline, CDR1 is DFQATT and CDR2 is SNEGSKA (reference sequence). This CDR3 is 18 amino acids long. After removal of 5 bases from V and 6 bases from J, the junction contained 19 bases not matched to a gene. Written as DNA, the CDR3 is TGCAGTGCTTTGGACAGGGGGCGAGTAGGGCCGACGGGGGATACGCAGTATTTT. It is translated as CSALDRGRVGPTGDTQYF.

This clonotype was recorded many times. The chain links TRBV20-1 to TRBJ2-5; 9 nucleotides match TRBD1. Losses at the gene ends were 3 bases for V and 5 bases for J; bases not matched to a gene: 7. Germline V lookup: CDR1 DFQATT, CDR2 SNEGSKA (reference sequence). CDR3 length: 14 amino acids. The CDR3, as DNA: TGCAGTGCTAGGTACAGGGGGCGAAGTGAGACCCAGTACTTC. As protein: CSARYRGRSETQYF.

The DNA of the CDR3 is TGTGCCAGCAGTATAGCGGGACAGGGCGGAGATACGCAGTATTTT. It specifies CASSIAGQGGDTQYF. This sequence joins TRBV28 and TRBJ2-3, with D tentatively TRBD1 (9 bases). V lost 5 bases and J 5 bases, leaving 17 bases between the germline ends. The CDR3 has 15 residues. The germline V gene encodes CDR1 MDHEN and CDR2 SYDVKM.

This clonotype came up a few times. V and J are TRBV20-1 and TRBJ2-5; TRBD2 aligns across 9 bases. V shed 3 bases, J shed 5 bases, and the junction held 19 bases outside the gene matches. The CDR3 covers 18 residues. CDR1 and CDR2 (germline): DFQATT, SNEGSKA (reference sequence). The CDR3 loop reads CSASGLSSGRGRWETQYF. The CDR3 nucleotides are TGCAGTGCTAGTGGATTGAGTAGCGGGAGAGGAAGGTGGGAGACCCAGTACTTC.

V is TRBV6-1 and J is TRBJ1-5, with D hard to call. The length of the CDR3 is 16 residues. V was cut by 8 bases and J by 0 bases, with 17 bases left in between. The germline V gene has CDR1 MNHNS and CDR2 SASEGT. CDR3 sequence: CASEVSLYNSNQPQHF. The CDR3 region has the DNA TGTGCCAGCGAAGTGTCCCTCTACAATAGCAATCAGCCCCAGCATTTT.

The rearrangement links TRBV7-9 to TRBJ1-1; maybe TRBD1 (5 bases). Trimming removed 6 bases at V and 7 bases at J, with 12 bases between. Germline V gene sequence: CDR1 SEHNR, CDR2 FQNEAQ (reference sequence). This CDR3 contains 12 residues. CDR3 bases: TGTGCCAGCAGAAGGGACGCTTTTGAAGCTTTCTTT. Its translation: CASRRDAFEAFF.

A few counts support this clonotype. The DNA for the CDR3 is TGTGCCAGCAGTCCCCGGCGGGGGAGCTCCTACAATGAGCAGTTCTTC. Protein product: CASSPRRGSSYNEQFF. The rearrangement links TRBV27 to TRBJ2-1; TRBD2 agrees at 7 bases. Germline trimming cut 5 bases from V and 0 bases from J; bases unmatched to any gene: 7. The CDR3 has 16 residues. Germline V gene data show CDR1 as MNHEY and CDR2 as SMNVEV (reference sequence).

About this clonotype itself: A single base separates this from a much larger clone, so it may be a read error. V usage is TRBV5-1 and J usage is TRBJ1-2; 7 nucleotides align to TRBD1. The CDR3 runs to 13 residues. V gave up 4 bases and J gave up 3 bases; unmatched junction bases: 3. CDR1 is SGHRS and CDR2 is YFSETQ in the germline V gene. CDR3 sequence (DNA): TGCGCCAGCAGCGGGGACAGCCACTATGGCTACACCTTC. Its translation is CASSGDSHYGYTF.

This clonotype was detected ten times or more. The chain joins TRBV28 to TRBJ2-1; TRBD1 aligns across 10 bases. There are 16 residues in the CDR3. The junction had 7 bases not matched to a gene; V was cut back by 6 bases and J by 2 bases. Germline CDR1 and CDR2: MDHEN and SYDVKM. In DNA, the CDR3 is TGTGCCAGCAGAACTACCGGGACAGGGGCCTACAATGAGCAGTTCTTC. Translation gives CASRTTGTGAYNEQFF.

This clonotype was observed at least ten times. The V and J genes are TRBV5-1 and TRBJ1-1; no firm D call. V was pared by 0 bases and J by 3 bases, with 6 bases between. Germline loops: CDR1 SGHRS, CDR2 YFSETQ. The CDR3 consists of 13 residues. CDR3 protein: CASSLEVYTEAFF. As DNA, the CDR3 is TGCGCCAGCAGCTTGGAGGTGTACACTGAAGCTTTCTTT.

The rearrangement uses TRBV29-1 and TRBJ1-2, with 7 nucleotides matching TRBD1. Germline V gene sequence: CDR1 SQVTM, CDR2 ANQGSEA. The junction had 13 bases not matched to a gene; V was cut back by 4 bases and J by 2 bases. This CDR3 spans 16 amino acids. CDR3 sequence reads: CSVGPGQPPRNYGYTF. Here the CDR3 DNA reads TGCAGCGTTGGGCCGGGACAGCCGCCCCGGAACTATGGCTACACCTTC.

CDR3 in DNA: TGTGCCAGCAGCTCGGAACTAGCGGGAGCCCCCTACGAGCAGTACTTC. Its protein product is CASSSELAGAPYEQYF. The V call is TRBV11-2, the J call TRBJ2-7, with TRBD2 matching over 11 bases. V was pared by 4 bases and J by 2 bases, with 7 bases of the junction left unmatched. The CDR3 is made up of 16 amino acids. The germline V gene has CDR1 SGHAT and CDR2 FQNNGV.